Below are 19 T cell receptor beta chains sequenced from a single sample in a study of T cell responses to AZD1222 COVID-19 vaccine. Generated by immunoSEQ multiplex PCR, the TCRdb table keeps only in-frame clones and is missing some. Here the sample spans about 130,000 clones, 80% to 95% being singletons. Source: peripheral blood, taken on day 0 of AZD1222 vaccination. The source is an adult in good health.

The gene calls are TRBV3-1 (or the pseudogene TRBV3-2) and TRBJ2-1; D is possibly TRBD2 (6 bases). Germline CDR1 LGHDT, CDR2 YNNKEL (reference sequence). This CDR3 is 13 amino acids long. V lost 0 bases, J lost 12 bases, and 12 bases lay in between. CDR3 bases: TGTGCCAGCAGCCAAGAACGGAGGGACGCGCAGTTCTTC. Translating gives CASSQERRDAQFF.

J is TRBJ1-1 and V is TRBV7-9; D remains unclear. CDR1 is SEHNR, CDR2 FQNEAQ, per germline (reference sequence). The CDR3 sequence is 12 residues long. The V end was cut by 8 bases, the J end by 4 bases, with 11 bases between. The CDR3 nucleotides are TGTGCCAGCGGCGTGCGAGGCACTGAAGCTTTCTTT. The encoded protein is CASGVRGTEAFF. Variable domain in full (rest from reference TRBV7-9 and TRBJ1-1): DTGVSQNPRHKITKRGQNVTFRCDPISEHNRLYWYRQTLGQGPEFLTYFQNEAQLEKSRLLSDRFSAERPKGSFSTLEIQRTEQGDSAMYLCASGVRGTEAFFGQGTRLTVV.

V is TRBV30 and J is TRBJ2-5; D gene uncertain. From germline, CDR1 is GTSNPN and CDR2 SVGIG (reference sequence). The CDR3 consists of 13 residues. The ends were cut back, 0 bases at V and 0 bases at J, with 5 bases in the middle. For the CDR3, the DNA is TGTGCCTGGAGTGTCCAGAACCAAGAGACCCAGTACTTC. Amino acid sequence: CAWSVQNQETQYF.

The CDR3 bases are TGTGCCAGCAGCCAAGACGGACTAGCGGCAGATACGCAGTATTTT. Residues: CASSQDGLAADTQYF. The genes are TRBV3-1 (or the pseudogene TRBV3-2) and TRBJ2-3; 10 nucleotides match TRBD2. CDR3 length: 15 residues. Germline lookup yields CDR1 LGHDT and CDR2 YNNKEL (reference sequence). Losses at the gene ends were 0 bases for V and 4 bases for J; bases not matched to a gene: 1.

The rearrangement joins TRBV5-6 to TRBJ1-5; D uncertain. Trimming took off 3 bases at V and 4 bases at J, with 11 bases between the two ends. Germline V CDR1 and CDR2: SGHDT, YYEEEE. The CDR3 length is 14 residues. CDR3 bases: TGTGCCAGCAGCTCGCGGCGCCTTAATCAGCCCCAGCATTTT. This encodes CASSSRRLNQPQHF.

The chain employs TRBV11-2 and TRBJ2-3, with TRBD1 matching over 10 bases. The germline V gene has CDR1 SGHAT and CDR2 FQNNGV. The V segment lost 5 bases and the J segment 6 bases; nucleotides outside the gene matches: 8. The CDR3 has 15 amino acids. CDR3 sequence: CASSVRGQGGDTQYF. The CDR3 DNA follows: TGTGCCAGCAGCGTAAGAGGACAGGGGGGGGATACGCAGTATTTT.

This chain joins TRBV11-3 and TRBJ2-1; tentatively, D is TRBD2 (6 bases). CDR1 and CDR2 (germline): SGHNT, YENEEA. V gave up 1 base and J gave up 8 bases, with 15 bases separating them. The CDR3 is 15 amino acids. DNA for the CDR3: TGTGCCAGCAGCTTAGGGGGACTCGTTCTGGATGAGCAGTTCTTC. It codes for CASSLGGLVLDEQFF.

DNA of the CDR3: TGTGCCAGCACTGGGGGAGGTCAGTATGGCTACACCTTC. Translating it yields CASTGGGQYGYTF. The gene calls are TRBV6-5 and TRBJ1-2; the D gene is possibly TRBD1 (5 bases). Germline V gives CDR1 MNHEY, CDR2 SVGAGI. V lost 7 bases and J 5 bases, leaving 14 bases between the germline ends. The CDR3 runs to 13 residues.

This sequence joins TRBV5-5 and TRBJ2-3; D not resolved. Germline loops: CDR1 SGHKS, CDR2 YYEKEE (reference sequence). Deletions cut 0 bases from V and 7 bases from J, with 15 bases between. The CDR3 spans 15 residues. CDR3 nucleotides: TGTGCCAGCAGCTTGGACCTCCCCGTTGCCAATACGCAGTATTTT. Residues: CASSLDLPVANTQYF.

In DNA form, the CDR3 reads TGTGCCAGCAGCGTGAGAGTACAAATAGAATATGGCTACACCTTC. It encodes CASSVRVQIEYGYTF. V usage is TRBV7-9 and J usage is TRBJ1-2; D ambiguous. From germline, CDR1 is SEHNR and CDR2 FQNEAQ (reference sequence). This CDR3 is built from 15 residues. Trimming shortened V by 5 bases and J by 5 bases, and 18 bases separated the two germline ends.

The J gene is TRBJ2-2, the V gene TRBV11-3; D remains unclear. This CDR3 has 14 amino acids. Germline V gene data show CDR1 as SGHNT and CDR2 as YENEEA. V was cut by 5 bases and J by 2 bases, with 9 bases left in between. This CDR3 is CASSVSINTGELFF. For the CDR3, the DNA is TGTGCCAGCAGCGTCTCTATTAACACCGGGGAGCTGTTTTTT.

This chain joins TRBV28 and TRBJ2-7; a possible D gene is TRBD1 (6 bases). Trimming shortened V by 2 bases and J by 7 bases, and 12 bases separated the two germline ends. Germline-derived CDR1 and CDR2 are MDHEN and SYDVKM. The CDR3 consists of 13 residues. The CDR3 loop reads CASSLDRQWEQYF. CDR3 coding DNA: TGTGCCAGCAGTTTAGACAGGCAATGGGAGCAGTACTTC.

The chain recombines TRBV27 with TRBJ2-2; no clear D. The ends were cut back, 2 bases at V and 1 base at J, with 17 bases in the middle. There are 18 residues in the CDR3. The germline CDR1 and CDR2 sequences are MNHEY and SMNVEV (reference sequence). CDR3 sequence: CASSLGPGRTGNTGELFF. CDR3 bases: TGTGCCAGCAGTTTAGGTCCCGGCAGGACGGGGAACACCGGGGAGCTGTTTTTT.

The V call is TRBV4-3, the J call TRBJ1-2, with no clear D. The CDR3 has 14 residues. Germline-derived CDR1 and CDR2 are LGHNA and YSLEER. V was clipped by 0 bases and J by 4 bases, with 9 bases between them. The CDR3 region has the DNA TGCGCCAGCAGCCAAGAAGTGAACGGCTATGGCTACACCTTC. It specifies CASSQEVNGYGYTF.

This clone was recorded once. The chain is built from TRBV7-8 and TRBJ1-2; D not resolved. This CDR3 is 12 amino acids long. Germline V gene data show CDR1 as SGHVS and CDR2 as FQNEAQ. V gave up 1 base and J gave up 4 bases, with 4 bases separating them. For the CDR3, the DNA is TGTGCCAGCAGCTTAGATGGCTATGGCTACACCTTC. Its translation: CASSLDGYGYTF.

The rearrangement links TRBV7-7 to TRBJ2-1; 9 positions match TRBD2. The CDR3 has 15 residues. CDR1 is SSHAT, CDR2 FNYEAQ, per germline (reference sequence). The V and J ends lost 5 bases and 3 bases, in that order; junction bases with no gene match: 5. CDR3 sequence reads: CASSRASGVYNEQFF. Written as DNA, the CDR3 is TGTGCCAGCAGCCGAGCTAGCGGGGTCTACAATGAGCAGTTCTTC.

The chain has TRBV6-5 and TRBJ1-2, with D uncertain. The ends were cut back, 0 bases at V and 8 bases at J, with 13 bases in the middle. Germline CDR1 MNHEY, CDR2 SVGAGI. The CDR3 length is 14 residues. As DNA, the CDR3 is TGTGCCAGCAGTTACTCGTCCAGGATGGGCGGCTACACCTTC. This translates into CASSYSSRMGGYTF.

The gene calls are TRBV28 and TRBJ1-2; the D is unclear. V was cut by 6 bases and J by 4 bases, with 15 bases left in between. The germline gives CDR1 MDHEN, CDR2 SYDVKM. The CDR3 sequence is 14 residues long. The DNA of the CDR3 is TGTGCCAGCAGCCCTACCCGGGTGGGCTATGGCTACACCTTC. Its protein is CASSPTRVGYGYTF.

This clone was found once. The chain recombines TRBV6-5 with TRBJ1-4; D uncertain. Germline V gene lookup returns CDR1 MNHEY and CDR2 SVGAGI. This CDR3 region has 13 residues. V was cut by 5 bases and J by 4 bases, with 8 bases left in between. The CDR3 here is CASSTVSNEKLFF. The CDR3 DNA sequence: TGTGCCAGCAGTACGGTCAGTAATGAAAAACTGTTTTTT.